The 17 T cell receptor beta chains presented below share a single source sample, sequenced in a study of CD8+ T cells in alopecia areata. Treatment of the sample: oral pan-JAK inhibitor, 5-10 mg twice daily. Sequencing relied on a cDNA template that was reverse transcribed from extracted RNA. Only in-frame clones appear in the TCRdb table, and some are missing; sequencing was by immunoSEQ multiplex PCR. Among about 200,000 clones listed, more than 50% were seen once. The sample consisted of CD4+ T cells sorted from blood, taken at week 24, from a patient treated with tofacitinib. These TCRs come from a human donor with alopecia areata.

This clone was seen a few times. CDR3 sequence (DNA): TGTGCCAGCAGCCTGGACAGGGAGCTGTTTTTT. Its protein is CASSLDRELFF. The V and J genes are TRBV14 and TRBJ2-2, with D tentatively TRBD1 (5 bases). The V and J ends lost 4 bases and 9 bases respectively, with 6 bases between them. This CDR3 has 11 residues. CDR1 is SGHDN and CDR2 is FVKESK in the germline V gene.

The chain recombines TRBV9 with TRBJ1-1, with D perhaps matching TRBD1 (6 bases). V was cut by 3 bases and J by 2 bases, with 14 bases left in between. Germline values: CDR1 SGDLS, CDR2 YYNGEE. This CDR3 spans 15 amino acids. The CDR3 here is CASSALDRLNTEAFF. The CDR3 coding sequence is TGTGCCAGCAGCGCTTTGGACAGACTCAACACTGAAGCTTTCTTT.

In DNA form, the CDR3 reads TGCAGCGTTGAAGGACAGGGGAGGAACACTGAAGCTTTCTTT. This translates into CSVEGQGRNTEAFF. V gene TRBV29-1 combines with J gene TRBJ1-1; TRBD1 agrees at 8 bases. The germline gives CDR1 SQVTM, CDR2 ANQGSEA. Trimming at V came to 1 base and at J to 1 base, leaving 2 bases not matched to a gene. The CDR3 contains 14 residues.

The chain employs TRBV10-3 and TRBJ1-4; TRBD1 aligns across 8 bases. CDR3 size: 13 residues. V was clipped by 4 bases and J by 7 bases; unmatched bases: 2. Germline CDR1 is ENHRY and CDR2 is SYGVKD. This CDR3 is CAISGTGSEKLFF. The CDR3 DNA follows: TGTGCCATCAGTGGGACAGGGAGTGAAAAACTGTTTTTT.

The chain joins TRBV27 to TRBJ2-7; unclear D gene. The CDR3 extends over 15 amino acids. With 0 bases removed from V and 2 bases from J, the gap between germline ends came to 11 bases. CDR1 MNHEY and CDR2 SMNVEV come from the germline V gene (reference sequence). CDR3 nucleotides: TGTGCCAGCAGTTTATCGTATTCAGGCCCCTACGAGCAGTACTTC. As protein: CASSLSYSGPYEQYF.

The table lists this clone with a few counts. Here the CDR3 DNA reads TGTGCCAGCACCTGGACAGTAGAAGAGACCCAGTACTTC. This codes for CASTWTVEETQYF. The chain recombines TRBV2 with TRBJ2-5, with a possible D match to TRBD1 (6 bases). CDR3 size: 13 residues. Trimming removed 7 bases from V and 3 bases from J, with 12 bases in between. Germline loops: CDR1 SNHLY, CDR2 FYNNEI.

This clone came up a few times. V usage is TRBV29-1 and J usage is TRBJ1-1; a possible D gene is TRBD1 (6 bases). Germline V gene lookup returns CDR1 SQVTM and CDR2 ANQGSEA. Trimming shortened V by 7 bases and J by 1 base, and 13 bases separated the two germline ends. The CDR3 runs to 13 residues. As DNA, the CDR3 is TGCAGCGCCGTTTCACAGGGGAACACTGAAGCTTTCTTT. This sequence encodes CSAVSQGNTEAFF.

The rearrangement joins TRBV30 to TRBJ1-6; 9 bases match TRBD1. V lost 0 bases and J lost 10; bases outside the gene matches: 13. This CDR3 is 17 amino acids long. CDR1 GTSNPN and CDR2 SVGIG come from the germline V gene (reference sequence). The DNA for the CDR3 is TGTGCCTGGAGTGTACGCCGTCGGGACAGGGTGGTATCACCCCTCCACTTT. This encodes CAWSVRRRDRVVSPLHF.

The chain couples TRBV7-9 to TRBJ1-6; D not resolved. The V end was cut by 5 bases, the J end by 5 bases, with 4 bases between. This CDR3 is 12 amino acids long. Germline V gives CDR1 SEHNR, CDR2 FQNEAQ (reference sequence). CDR3 DNA sequence: TGTGCCAGCAGCCCTCATAATTCACCCCTCCACTTT. This translates into CASSPHNSPLHF.

With regard to this clone: Other DNA sequences in the sample encode the same CDR3. The genes are TRBV30 and TRBJ2-6; D unclear. Trimming shortened V by 2 bases and J by 2 bases, and 1 base separated the two germline ends. The CDR3 totals 12 residues. From germline, CDR1 is GTSNPN and CDR2 SVGIG (reference sequence). DNA of the CDR3: TGTGCCTGGAGTCCTGGGGCCAACGTCCTGACTTTC. Translation: CAWSPGANVLTF.

This clone has more than one count but fewer than ten. The sample has other DNA sequences that encode this CDR3 too. This chain links TRBV30 with TRBJ1-2; TRBD1 might be the D (6 bases). The ends were cut back, 0 bases at V and 8 bases at J, with 7 bases in the middle. This CDR3 has 11 amino acids. Germline V gives CDR1 GTSNPN, CDR2 SVGIG (reference sequence). The CDR3 is CAWSVGGGYTF. DNA of the CDR3: TGTGCCTGGAGTGTAGGGGGGGGCTACACCTTC.

This clone was counted a few times. The chain recombines TRBV7-9 with TRBJ1-4; D might be TRBD1 (5 bases). The CDR3 is made up of 12 amino acids. The V end was cut by 8 bases, the J end by 7 bases, with 11 bases between. In germline, CDR1 is SEHNR, CDR2 FQNEAQ (reference sequence). In nucleotides, the CDR3 is TGTGCCAGCGGACATGCGCGTGAAAAACTGTTTTTT. This gives the protein CASGHAREKLFF.

CDR3 region: CASSIAGQPNSPLHF. Written as DNA, the CDR3 is TGTGCCAGTAGTATCGCCGGACAGCCAAATTCACCCCTCCACTTT. This sequence joins TRBV19 and TRBJ1-6; tentative D call: TRBD1 (6 bases). CDR1 is LNHDA and CDR2 is SQIVND in the germline V gene (reference sequence). This CDR3 comprises 15 residues. V lost 3 bases to trimming and J lost 7 bases, with 13 bases between them.

The chain carries TRBV10-2 and TRBJ1-1; D is unresolved. CDR3 length: 14 amino acids. V was shortened by 3 bases and J by 3 bases, with 11 bases between the two germline ends. Germline CDR1 is WSHSY and CDR2 is SAAADI. The CDR3 DNA reads as TGCGCCAGCAGTGAAGGGCAGCGCTACACTGAAGCTTTCTTT. It translates to CASSEGQRYTEAFF.

The rearrangement links TRBV28 to TRBJ2-1; 8 nucleotides align to TRBD1. Germline V lookup: CDR1 MDHEN, CDR2 SYDVKM. This CDR3 has 15 amino acids. V trimming: 2 bases; J trimming: 7 bases; junction bases outside the gene matches: 7. CDR3 region: CASSLPGGIMNEQFF. CDR3 DNA sequence: TGTGCCAGCAGTTTACCAGGGGGCATAATGAATGAGCAGTTCTTC.

The DNA for the CDR3 is TGTGCCACCAGCCGACCCAGGAGTGGGACAGATACGCAGTATTTT. Its protein product is CATSRPRSGTDTQYF. The chain links TRBV15 to TRBJ2-3; D remains ambiguous. The CDR3 is 15 amino acids. Trimming removed 5 bases from V and 3 bases from J, with 15 bases in between. CDR1 is LNHNV and CDR2 is YYDKDF in the germline V gene (reference sequence).

The chain uses TRBV7-2 and TRBJ2-7, with D possibly being TRBD2 (6 bases). Germline V gene data show CDR1 as SGHTA and CDR2 as FQGNSA. The CDR3 has 13 amino acids. The V end lost 6 bases, the J end lost 7 bases, and 16 bases lay between the germline ends. CDR3 nucleotides: TGTGCCAGCAGACCGCGGGTGGCGGGGGAGCAGTACTTC. This gives the protein CASRPRVAGEQYF. The whole variable domain, filled in from reference TRBV7-2 and TRBJ2-7, reads GAGVSQSPSNKVTEKGKDVELRCDPISGHTALYWYRQSLGQGLEFLIYFQGNSAPDKSGLPSDRFSAERTGGSVSTLTIQRTQQEDSAVYLCASRPRVAGEQYFGPGTRLTVT.